Shown below are 10 T cell receptor beta chains from a single sample sequenced in a study of blood T cell repertoires in COVID-19. The repertoire was sequenced with immunoSEQ multiplex PCR; TCRdb's copy has only in-frame clones and lacks some. The sample includes fewer than 500,000 clones, 85% to 90% seen only once; the top ten take 0.75% to 0.85%. Sequencing was carried out using peripheral blood. The receptor source for this set is a man younger than 35 with COVID-19, enrolled during active disease.

The rearrangement links TRBV30 to TRBJ1-5; D unresolved. V was shortened by 1 base and J by 4 bases, with 11 bases between the two germline ends. The CDR3 is 14 amino acids. Germline V gene lookup returns CDR1 GTSNPN and CDR2 SVGIG (reference sequence). This CDR3 reads CAWSGGRSNQPQHF. CDR3 bases: TGTGCCTGGAGTGGTGGGAGAAGTAATCAGCCCCAGCATTTT. Supplemented by reference TRBV30 and TRBJ1-5, the full variable domain reads SQTIHQWPATLVQPVGSPLSLECTVEGTSNPNLYWYRQAAGRGLQLLFYSVGIGQISSEVPQNLSASRPQDRQFILSSKKLLLSDSGFYLCAWSGGRSNQPQHFGDGTRLSIL.

The chain uses TRBV7-9 and TRBJ1-2; D possibly corresponds to TRBD1 (5 bases). The V end was cut by 5 bases, the J end by 2 bases, with 15 bases between. The CDR3 has 15 residues. Germline V gene data show CDR1 as SEHNR and CDR2 as FQNEAQ (reference sequence). The DNA for the CDR3 is TGTGCCAGCAGCATTTTACTAACAGGAAACTATGGCTACACCTTC. As protein: CASSILLTGNYGYTF.

The chain uses TRBV29-1 and TRBJ2-1; 7 nucleotides match TRBD2. This CDR3 is built from 13 residues. Trimming at V came to 4 bases and at J to 8 bases, leaving 8 bases not matched to a gene. Per the germline V gene, CDR1 is SQVTM and CDR2 is ANQGSEA. This CDR3 reads CSVVGTIVHEQFF. CDR3 sequence (DNA): TGCAGCGTTGTCGGGACTATCGTTCATGAGCAGTTCTTC.

Details on this clone: This sample includes further DNA sequences coding for the same CDR3. The CDR3 nucleotides read TGTGCCAGCAGTGAGCAGGGCTACGAGCAGTACTTC. This sequence encodes CASSEQGYEQYF. The chain couples TRBV25-1 to TRBJ2-7; D might be TRBD1 (5 bases). V lost 3 bases and J 3 bases, leaving 6 bases between the germline ends. Germline values: CDR1 MGHDK, CDR2 SYGVNS. CDR3 length equals 12 residues.

The chain joins TRBV5-1 to TRBJ2-2; weak D call: TRBD1 (6 bases). The ends were cut back, 1 base at V and 6 bases at J, with 13 bases in the middle. Germline V gene sequence: CDR1 SGHRS, CDR2 YFSETQ. CDR3 length: 15 amino acids. CDR3 protein: CASSLTTGIAGELFF. CDR3 in DNA: TGCGCCAGCAGCTTGACTACAGGGATCGCCGGGGAGCTGTTTTTT. Full variable domain (remainder filled in from reference TRBV5-1 and TRBJ2-2): KAGVTQTPRYLIKTRGQQVTLSCSPISGHRSVSWYQQTPGQGLQFLFEYFSETQRNKGNFPGRFSGRQFSNSRSEMNVSTLELGDSALYLCASSLTTGIAGELFFGEGSRLTVL.

This clone has ten or more counts. This rearrangement joins TRBV6-5 to TRBJ2-7; 7 bases align to TRBD1. Germline V lookup: CDR1 MNHEY, CDR2 SVGAGI. The CDR3 is made up of 15 amino acids. J gave up 6 bases and V 4 bases, and 12 bases lay outside the gene matches. CDR3 residues: CASSSADRVWFEQYF. CDR3 nucleotides: TGTGCCAGCAGTTCCGCAGACAGGGTCTGGTTCGAGCAGTACTTC.

V and J are TRBV6-5 and TRBJ2-7; a weak D match, TRBD1 (6 bases). The germline CDR1 and CDR2 sequences are MNHEY and SVGAGI. The length of the CDR3 is 14 residues. The germline V and J ends were trimmed by 6 bases and 4 bases, with 16 bases remaining between them. CDR3 nucleotides: TGTGCCAGCAGGATTGACAGGCCGTTGTACGAGCAGTACTTC. Translated: CASRIDRPLYEQYF.

The CDR3 loop reads CASSSPGTGGHEQYF. CDR3 DNA: TGTGCCAGCAGCTCCCCCGGGACAGGGGGCCACGAGCAGTACTTC. The gene calls are TRBV7-9 and TRBJ2-7, with 12 bases matching TRBD1. V was pared by 4 bases and J by 5 bases, with 6 bases of the junction left unmatched. CDR1 is SEHNR and CDR2 is FQNEAQ in the germline V gene (reference sequence). The CDR3 is 15 amino acids.

The chain joins TRBV7-9 to TRBJ2-5; D perhaps matches TRBD1 (6 bases). In germline, CDR1 is SEHNR, CDR2 FQNEAQ (reference sequence). V was cut by 5 bases and J by 5 bases, with 9 bases left in between. The CDR3 has 12 amino acids. In DNA, the CDR3 is TGTGCCAGCAGCGTCACAGGGGAGACCCAGTACTTC. Its translation is CASSVTGETQYF.

CDR3 nucleotide sequence: TGTGCCAGCAGGACAGGGCGGACAGCTGGGGCCAACGTCCTGACTTTC. It specifies CASRTGRTAGANVLTF. The chain combines TRBV3-1 (or the pseudogene TRBV3-2) with TRBJ2-6, with 7 nucleotides matching TRBD1. Germline CDR1 LGHDT, CDR2 YNNKEL (reference sequence). The CDR3 is made up of 16 amino acids. With 6 bases clipped from V and 2 bases from J, the junction kept 7 bases outside the gene matches.